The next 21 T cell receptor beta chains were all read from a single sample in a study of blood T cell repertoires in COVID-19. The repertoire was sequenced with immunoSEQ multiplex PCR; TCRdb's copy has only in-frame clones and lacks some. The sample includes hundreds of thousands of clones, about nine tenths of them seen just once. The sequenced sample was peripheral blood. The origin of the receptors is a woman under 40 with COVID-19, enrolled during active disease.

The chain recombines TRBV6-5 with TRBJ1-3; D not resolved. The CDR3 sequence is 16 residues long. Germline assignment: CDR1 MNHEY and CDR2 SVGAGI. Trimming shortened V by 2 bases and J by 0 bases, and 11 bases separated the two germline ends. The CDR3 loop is CASSYTPTDSGNTIYF. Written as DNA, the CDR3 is TGTGCCAGCAGTTACACTCCCACAGACTCTGGAAACACCATATATTTT.

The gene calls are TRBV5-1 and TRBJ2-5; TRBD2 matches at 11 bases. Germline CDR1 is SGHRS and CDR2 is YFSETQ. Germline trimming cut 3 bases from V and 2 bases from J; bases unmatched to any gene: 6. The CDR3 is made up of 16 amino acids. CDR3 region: CASSSTSGGEQETQYF. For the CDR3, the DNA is TGCGCCAGCAGCTCCACTAGCGGGGGAGAACAAGAGACCCAGTACTTC. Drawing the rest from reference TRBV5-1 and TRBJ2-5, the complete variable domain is KAGVTQTPRYLIKTRGQQVTLSCSPISGHRSVSWYQQTPGQGLQFLFEYFSETQRNKGNFPGRFSGRQFSNSRSEMNVSTLELGDSALYLCASSSTSGGEQETQYFGPGTRLLVL.

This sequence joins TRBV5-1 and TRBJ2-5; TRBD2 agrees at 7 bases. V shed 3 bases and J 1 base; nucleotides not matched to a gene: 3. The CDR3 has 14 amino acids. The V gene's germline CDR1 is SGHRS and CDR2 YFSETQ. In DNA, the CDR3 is TGCGCCAGCAGCTCCGGACTAGGCCAAGAGACCCAGTACTTC. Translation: CASSSGLGQETQYF. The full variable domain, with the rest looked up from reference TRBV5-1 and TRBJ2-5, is KAGVTQTPRYLIKTRGQQVTLSCSPISGHRSVSWYQQTPGQGLQFLFEYFSETQRNKGNFPGRFSGRQFSNSRSEMNVSTLELGDSALYLCASSSGLGQETQYFGPGTRLLVL.

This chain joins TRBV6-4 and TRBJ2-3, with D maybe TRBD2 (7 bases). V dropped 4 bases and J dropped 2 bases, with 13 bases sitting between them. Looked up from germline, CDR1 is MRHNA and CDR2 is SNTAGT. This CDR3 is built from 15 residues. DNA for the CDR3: TGTGCCAGCAGTGGTGAGGGGGGGCCCACAGATACGCAGTATTTT. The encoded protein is CASSGEGGPTDTQYF.

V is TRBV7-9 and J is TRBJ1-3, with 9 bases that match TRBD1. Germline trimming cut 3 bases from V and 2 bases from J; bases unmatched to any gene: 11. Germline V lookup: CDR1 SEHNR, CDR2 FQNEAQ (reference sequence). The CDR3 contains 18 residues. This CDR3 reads CASSFLVLTGGTGNTIYF. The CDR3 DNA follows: TGTGCCAGCAGCTTTCTTGTTTTAACAGGGGGCACTGGAAACACCATATATTTT.

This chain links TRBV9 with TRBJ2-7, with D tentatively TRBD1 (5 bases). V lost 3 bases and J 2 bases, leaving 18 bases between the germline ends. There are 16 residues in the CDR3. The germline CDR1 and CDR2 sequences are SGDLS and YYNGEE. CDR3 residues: CASSASRGLGAYEQYF. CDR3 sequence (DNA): TGTGCCAGCAGCGCATCTAGGGGTCTAGGGGCCTACGAGCAGTACTTC. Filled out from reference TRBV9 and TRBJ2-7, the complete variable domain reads DSGVTQTPKHLITATGQRVTLRCSPRSGDLSVYWYQQSLDQGLQFLIQYYNGEERAKGNILERFSAQQFPDLHSELNLSSLELGDSALYFCASSASRGLGAYEQYFGPGTRLTVT.

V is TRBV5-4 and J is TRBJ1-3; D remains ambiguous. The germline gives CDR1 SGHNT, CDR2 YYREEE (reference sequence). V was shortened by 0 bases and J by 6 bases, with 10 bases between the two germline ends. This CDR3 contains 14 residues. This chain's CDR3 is CASSLDPGLNTIYF. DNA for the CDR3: TGTGCCAGCAGCTTGGACCCGGGTTTAAACACCATATATTTT.

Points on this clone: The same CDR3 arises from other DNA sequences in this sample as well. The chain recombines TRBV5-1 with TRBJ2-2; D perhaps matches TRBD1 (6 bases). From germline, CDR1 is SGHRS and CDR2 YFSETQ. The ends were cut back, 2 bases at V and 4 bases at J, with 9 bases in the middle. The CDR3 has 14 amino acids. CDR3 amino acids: CASSLQGSTGELFF. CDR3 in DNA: TGCGCCAGCAGCTTACAGGGCAGCACCGGGGAGCTGTTTTTT.

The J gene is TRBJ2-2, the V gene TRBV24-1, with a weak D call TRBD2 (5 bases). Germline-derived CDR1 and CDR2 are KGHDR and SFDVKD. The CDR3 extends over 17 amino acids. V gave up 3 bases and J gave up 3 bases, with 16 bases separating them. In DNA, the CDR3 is TGTGCCACCAGTGATCCATACAGCGGTTGGGACACCGGGGAGCTGTTTTTT. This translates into CATSDPYSGWDTGELFF.

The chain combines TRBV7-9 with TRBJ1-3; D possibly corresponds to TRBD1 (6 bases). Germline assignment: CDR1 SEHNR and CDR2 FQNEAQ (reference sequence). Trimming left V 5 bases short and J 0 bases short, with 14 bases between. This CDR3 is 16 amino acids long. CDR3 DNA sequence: TGTGCCAGCAGCCGTCACAGGGATCTCTCTGGAAACACCATATATTTT. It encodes CASSRHRDLSGNTIYF.

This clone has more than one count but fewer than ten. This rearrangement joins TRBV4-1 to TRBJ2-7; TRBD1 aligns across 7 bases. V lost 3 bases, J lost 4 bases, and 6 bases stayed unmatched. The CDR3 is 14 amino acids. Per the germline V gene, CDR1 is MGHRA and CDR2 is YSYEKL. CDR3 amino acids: CASSHYRGLYEQYF. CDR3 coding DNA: TGCGCCAGCAGCCACTATAGGGGGCTATACGAGCAGTACTTC.

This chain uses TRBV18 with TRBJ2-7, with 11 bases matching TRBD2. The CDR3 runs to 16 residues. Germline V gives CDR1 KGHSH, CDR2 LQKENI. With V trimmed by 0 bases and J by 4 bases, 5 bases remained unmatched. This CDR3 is CASSPPSLAGGYEQYF. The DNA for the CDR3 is TGTGCCAGCTCACCACCGAGCCTAGCGGGGGGATACGAGCAGTACTTC.

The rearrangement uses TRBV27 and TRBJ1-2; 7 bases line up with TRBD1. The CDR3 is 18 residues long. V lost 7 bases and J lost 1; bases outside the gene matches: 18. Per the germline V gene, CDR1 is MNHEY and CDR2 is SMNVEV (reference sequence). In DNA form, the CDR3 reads TGTGCCAGCAAGGGGACAAGAAGGGGGCTCCCCATTAACTATGGCTACACCTTC. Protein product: CASKGTRRGLPINYGYTF.

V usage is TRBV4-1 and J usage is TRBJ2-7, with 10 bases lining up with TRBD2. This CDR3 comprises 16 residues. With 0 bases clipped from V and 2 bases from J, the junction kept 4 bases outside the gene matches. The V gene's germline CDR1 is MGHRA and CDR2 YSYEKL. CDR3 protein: CASSQDPSGGAYEQYF. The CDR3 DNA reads TGCGCCAGCAGCCAAGACCCCAGCGGGGGGGCCTACGAGCAGTACTTC.

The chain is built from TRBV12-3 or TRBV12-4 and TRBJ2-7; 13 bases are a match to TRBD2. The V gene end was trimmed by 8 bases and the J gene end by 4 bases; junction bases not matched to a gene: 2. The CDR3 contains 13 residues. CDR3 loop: CASGTSGVYEQYF. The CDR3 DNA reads TGTGCCAGCGGGACTAGCGGGGTTTACGAGCAGTACTTC.

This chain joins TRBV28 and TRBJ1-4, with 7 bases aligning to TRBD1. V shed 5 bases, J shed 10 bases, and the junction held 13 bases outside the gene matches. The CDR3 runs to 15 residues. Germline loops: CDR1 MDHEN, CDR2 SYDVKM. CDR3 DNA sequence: TGTGCCAGCAGTCCCCTCCGGCACAGGGGTGGAAAACTGTTTTTT. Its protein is CASSPLRHRGGKLFF.

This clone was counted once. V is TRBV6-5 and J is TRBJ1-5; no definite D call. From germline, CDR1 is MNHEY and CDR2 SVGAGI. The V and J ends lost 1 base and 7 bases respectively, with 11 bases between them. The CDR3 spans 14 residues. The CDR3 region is CASSYYSVSQPQHF. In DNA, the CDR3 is TGTGCCAGCAGTTACTATTCGGTATCCCAGCCCCAGCATTTT.

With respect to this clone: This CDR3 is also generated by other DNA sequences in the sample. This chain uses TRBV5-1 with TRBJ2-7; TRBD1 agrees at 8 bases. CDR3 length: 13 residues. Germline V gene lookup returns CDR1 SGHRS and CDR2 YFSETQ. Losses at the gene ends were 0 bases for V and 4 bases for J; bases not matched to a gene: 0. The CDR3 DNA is TGCGCCAGCAGCTTGGGGACAGGGTACGAGCAGTACTTC. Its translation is CASSLGTGYEQYF.

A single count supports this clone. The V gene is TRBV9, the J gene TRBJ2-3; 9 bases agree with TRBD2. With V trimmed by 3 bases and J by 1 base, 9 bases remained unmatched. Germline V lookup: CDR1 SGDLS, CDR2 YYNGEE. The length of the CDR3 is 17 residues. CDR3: CASSAGIGGGGTDTQYF. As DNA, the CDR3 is TGTGCCAGCAGCGCAGGAATTGGCGGGGGGGGCACAGATACGCAGTATTTT.

CDR3 sequence (DNA): TGTGCCAGCAGTGTCGGGGGGGCGCATTCCGGGGAGCTGTTTTTT. It codes for CASSVGGAHSGELFF. The chain joins TRBV6-2 or TRBV6-3 to TRBJ2-2, with 8 positions matching TRBD2. V dropped 5 bases and J dropped 6; count of bases not matched to a gene: 8. CDR3 length: 15 amino acids. Germline V gives CDR1 MNHEY, CDR2 SVGEGT.

The CDR3 loop reads CATTPTGTHSNQPQHF. The CDR3, as DNA: TGTGCCACCACCCCGACGGGAACCCATAGCAATCAGCCCCAGCATTTT. This chain joins TRBV24-1 and TRBJ1-5; D is unclear. V dropped 8 bases and J dropped 0 bases, with 16 bases sitting between them. CDR1 and CDR2 (germline): KGHDR, SFDVKD. This CDR3 is 16 amino acids long.